In its sample, the clone carrying this T cell receptor beta chain was seen once. What it binds is unknown. This specimen comes from a study of T cell responses to AZD1222 COVID-19 vaccine. Study-level results: Only after the peak T cell response were repertoires sampled. Donors were chiefly white British, with a greater number of females, and clonal diversity was perhaps underestimated. Seropositivity was recorded at baseline in only 5 or 6 AZD1222 recipients. When two AZD1222 doses had been given, Spike-specific TCR breadth and depth rose.

The table came from immunoSEQ multiplex PCR; TCRdb's copy has only in-frame clones and leaves some out. This table holds around 100,000 clones, 87% found once. The CDR3 spans 14 residues. V was clipped by 0 bases and J by 10 bases, with 13 bases between them. Germline CDR1 MNHEY, CDR2 SVGAGI. The chain recombines TRBV6-5 with TRBJ2-4, with D unresolved. The receptor was derived from an adult who received the AZD1222 COVID-19 vaccine. This sample comprised peripheral blood, obtained 28 days after the second AZD1222 dose. The CDR3 reads CASSYSRGFGIQYF. CDR3 DNA: TGTGCCAGCAGTTACTCGCGAGGATTTGGAATTCAGTACTTC.